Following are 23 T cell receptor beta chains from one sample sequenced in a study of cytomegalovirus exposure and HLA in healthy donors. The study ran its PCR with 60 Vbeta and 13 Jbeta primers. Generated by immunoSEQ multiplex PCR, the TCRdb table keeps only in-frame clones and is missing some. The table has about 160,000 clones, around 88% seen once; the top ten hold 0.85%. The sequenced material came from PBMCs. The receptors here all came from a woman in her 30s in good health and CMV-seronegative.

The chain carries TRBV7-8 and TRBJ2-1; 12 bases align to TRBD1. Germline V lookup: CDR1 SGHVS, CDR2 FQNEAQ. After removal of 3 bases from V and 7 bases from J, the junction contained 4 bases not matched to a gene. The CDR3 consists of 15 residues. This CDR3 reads CASSFRDRGRNEQFF. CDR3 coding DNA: TGTGCCAGCAGCTTCCGGGACAGGGGGCGGAATGAGCAGTTCTTC.

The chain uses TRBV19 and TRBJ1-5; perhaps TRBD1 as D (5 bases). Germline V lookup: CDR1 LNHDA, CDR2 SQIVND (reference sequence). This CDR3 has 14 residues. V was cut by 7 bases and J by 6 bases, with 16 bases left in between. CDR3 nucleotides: TGTGCCAGTACCCCAAGCTGGAGGGGTCAGCCCCAGCATTTT. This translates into CASTPSWRGQPQHF.

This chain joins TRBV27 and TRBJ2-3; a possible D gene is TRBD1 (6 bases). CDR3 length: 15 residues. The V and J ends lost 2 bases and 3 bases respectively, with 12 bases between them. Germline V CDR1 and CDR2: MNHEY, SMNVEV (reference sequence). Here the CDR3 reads CASSLGQRGTDTQYF. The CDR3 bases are TGTGCCAGCAGTTTAGGACAGAGGGGGACAGATACGCAGTATTTT.

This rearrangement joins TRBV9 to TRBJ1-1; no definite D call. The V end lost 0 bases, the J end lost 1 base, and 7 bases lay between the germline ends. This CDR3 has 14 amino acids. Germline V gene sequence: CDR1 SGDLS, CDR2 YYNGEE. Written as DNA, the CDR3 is TGTGCCAGCAGCGTAGAACAGAAGAACACTGAAGCTTTCTTT. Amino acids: CASSVEQKNTEAFF.

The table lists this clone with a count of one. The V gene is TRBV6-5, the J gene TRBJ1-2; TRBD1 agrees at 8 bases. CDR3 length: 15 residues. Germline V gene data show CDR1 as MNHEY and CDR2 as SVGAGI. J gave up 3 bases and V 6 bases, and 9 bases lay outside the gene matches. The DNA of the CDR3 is TGTGCCAGCAGGAGGGGGAGGACAGGGCACTATGGCTACACCTTC. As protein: CASRRGRTGHYGYTF.

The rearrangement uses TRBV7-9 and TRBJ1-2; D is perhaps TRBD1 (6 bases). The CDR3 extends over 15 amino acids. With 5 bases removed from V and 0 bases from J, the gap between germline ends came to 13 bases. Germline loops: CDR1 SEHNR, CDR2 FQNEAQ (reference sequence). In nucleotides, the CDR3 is TGTGCCAGCAGCCCAGACAGGCTATCTAACTATGGCTACACCTTC. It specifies CASSPDRLSNYGYTF. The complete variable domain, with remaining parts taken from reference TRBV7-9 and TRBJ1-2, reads DTGVSQNPRHKITKRGQNVTFRCDPISEHNRLYWYRQTLGQGPEFLTYFQNEAQLEKSRLLSDRFSAERPKGSFSTLEIQRTEQGDSAMYLCASSPDRLSNYGYTFGSGTRLTVV.

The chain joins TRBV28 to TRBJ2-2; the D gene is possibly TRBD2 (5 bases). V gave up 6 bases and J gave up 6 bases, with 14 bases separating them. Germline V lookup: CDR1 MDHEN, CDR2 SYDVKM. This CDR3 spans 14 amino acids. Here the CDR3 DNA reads TGTGCCAGCAGAATTTACCGGGAACCCGGGGAGCTGTTTTTT. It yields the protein CASRIYREPGELFF.

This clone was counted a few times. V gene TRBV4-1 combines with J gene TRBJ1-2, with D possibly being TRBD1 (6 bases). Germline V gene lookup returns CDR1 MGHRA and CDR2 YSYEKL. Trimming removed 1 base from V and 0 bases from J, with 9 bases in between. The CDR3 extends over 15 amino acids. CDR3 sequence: CASSQGGQPNYGYTF. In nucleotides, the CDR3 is TGCGCCAGCAGCCAAGGAGGACAGCCTAACTATGGCTACACCTTC.

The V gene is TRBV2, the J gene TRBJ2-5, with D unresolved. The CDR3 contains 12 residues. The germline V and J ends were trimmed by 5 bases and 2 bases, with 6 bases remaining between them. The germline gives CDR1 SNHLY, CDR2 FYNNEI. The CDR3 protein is CASSSEQETQYF. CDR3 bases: TGTGCCAGCAGTTCGGAGCAAGAGACCCAGTACTTC.

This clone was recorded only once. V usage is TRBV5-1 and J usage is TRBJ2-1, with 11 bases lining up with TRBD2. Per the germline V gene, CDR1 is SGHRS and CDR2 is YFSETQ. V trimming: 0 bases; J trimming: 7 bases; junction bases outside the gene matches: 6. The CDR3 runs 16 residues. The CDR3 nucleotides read TGCGCCAGCAGCTTGGGATCGACTAGCGGGGAGAATGAGCAGTTCTTC. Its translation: CASSLGSTSGENEQFF.

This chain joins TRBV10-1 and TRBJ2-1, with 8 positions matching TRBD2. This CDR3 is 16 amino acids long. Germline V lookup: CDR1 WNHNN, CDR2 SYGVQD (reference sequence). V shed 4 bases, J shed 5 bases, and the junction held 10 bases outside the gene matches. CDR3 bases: TGCGCCAGCAGTGCGTCCCGGGCGGGGGGAAACAATGAGCAGTTCTTC. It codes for CASSASRAGGNNEQFF.

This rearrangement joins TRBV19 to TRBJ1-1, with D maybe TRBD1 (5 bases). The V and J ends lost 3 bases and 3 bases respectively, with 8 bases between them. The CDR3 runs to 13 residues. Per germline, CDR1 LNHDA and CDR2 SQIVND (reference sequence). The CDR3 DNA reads TGTGCCAGTAGTATTGGGGGGGACACTGAAGCTTTCTTT. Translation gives CASSIGGDTEAFF.

The CDR3 DNA is TGTGCCAGCAGTTACGGGACAGGGGACACTGAAGCTTTCTTT. This encodes CASSYGTGDTEAFF. J is TRBJ1-1 and V is TRBV28; 10 positions agree with TRBD1. Germline V lookup: CDR1 MDHEN, CDR2 SYDVKM. This CDR3 has 14 amino acids. After removal of 4 bases from V and 3 bases from J, the junction contained 2 bases not matched to a gene.

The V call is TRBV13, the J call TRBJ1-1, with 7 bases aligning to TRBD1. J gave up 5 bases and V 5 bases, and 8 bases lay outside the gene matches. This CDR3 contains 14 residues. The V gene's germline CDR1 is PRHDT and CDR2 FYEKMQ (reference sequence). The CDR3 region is CASSLNRGFTEAFF. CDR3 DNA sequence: TGTGCCAGCAGCCTGAACAGGGGTTTTACTGAAGCTTTCTTT.

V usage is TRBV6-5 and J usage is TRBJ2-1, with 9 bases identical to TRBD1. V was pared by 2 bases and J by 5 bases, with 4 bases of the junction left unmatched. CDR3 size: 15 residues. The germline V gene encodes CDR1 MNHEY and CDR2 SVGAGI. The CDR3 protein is CASSYVGTGNNEQFF. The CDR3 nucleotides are TGTGCCAGCAGTTACGTCGGGACAGGGAACAATGAGCAGTTCTTC.

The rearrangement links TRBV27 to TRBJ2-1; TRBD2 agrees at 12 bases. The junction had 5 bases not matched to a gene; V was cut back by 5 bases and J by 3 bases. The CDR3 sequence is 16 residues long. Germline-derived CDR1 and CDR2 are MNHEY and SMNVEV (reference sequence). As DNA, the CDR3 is TGTGCCAGCAGTACCCAACTAGCGGGGGGCTACAATGAGCAGTTCTTC. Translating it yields CASSTQLAGGYNEQFF.

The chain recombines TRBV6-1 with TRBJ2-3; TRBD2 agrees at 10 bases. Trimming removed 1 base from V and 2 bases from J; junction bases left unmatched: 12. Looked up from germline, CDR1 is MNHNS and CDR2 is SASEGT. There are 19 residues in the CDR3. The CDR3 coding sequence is TGTGCCAGCAGTGAAGTGTATAATCGACTAGCGGGTACCACAGATACGCAGTATTTT. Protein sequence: CASSEVYNRLAGTTDTQYF.

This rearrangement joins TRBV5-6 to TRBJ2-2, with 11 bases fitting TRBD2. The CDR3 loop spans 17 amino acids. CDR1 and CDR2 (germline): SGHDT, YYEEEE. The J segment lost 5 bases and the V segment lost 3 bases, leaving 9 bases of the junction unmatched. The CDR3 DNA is TGTGCCAGCAGCTCCTCGGGACTAGCGGACGAAACCGGGGAGCTGTTTTTT. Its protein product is CASSSSGLADETGELFF.

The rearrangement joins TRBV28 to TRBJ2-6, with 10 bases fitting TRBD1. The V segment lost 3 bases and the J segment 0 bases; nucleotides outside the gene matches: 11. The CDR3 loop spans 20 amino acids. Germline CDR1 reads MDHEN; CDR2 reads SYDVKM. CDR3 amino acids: CASSFFPRDRGISGANVLTF. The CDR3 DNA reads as TGTGCCAGCAGTTTTTTTCCCCGGGACAGGGGCATCTCTGGGGCCAACGTCCTGACTTTC.

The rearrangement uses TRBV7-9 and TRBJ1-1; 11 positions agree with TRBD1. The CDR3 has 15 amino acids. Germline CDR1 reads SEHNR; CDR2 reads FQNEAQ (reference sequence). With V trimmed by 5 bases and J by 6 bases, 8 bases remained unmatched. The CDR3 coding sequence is TGTGCCAGCAGCACAACCGGGACAGGGGGTTCTGAAGCTTTCTTT. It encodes CASSTTGTGGSEAFF.

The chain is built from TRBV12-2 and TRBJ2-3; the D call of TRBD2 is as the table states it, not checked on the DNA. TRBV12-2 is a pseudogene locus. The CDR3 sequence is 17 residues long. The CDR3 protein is CASRLASSGRAGDTQYF. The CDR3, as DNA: TGTGCAAGTCGCTTAGCCTCGTCTGGGCGGGCTGGCGATACGCAGTATTTT.

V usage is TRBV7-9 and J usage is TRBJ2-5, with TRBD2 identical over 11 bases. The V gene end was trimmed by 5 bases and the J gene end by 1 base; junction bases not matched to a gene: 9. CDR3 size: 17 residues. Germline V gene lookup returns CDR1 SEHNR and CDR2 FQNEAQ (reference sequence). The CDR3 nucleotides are TGTGCCAGCAGCCCGGGACTAGCGGCGCTACGCCAAGAGACCCAGTACTTC. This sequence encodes CASSPGLAALRQETQYF.

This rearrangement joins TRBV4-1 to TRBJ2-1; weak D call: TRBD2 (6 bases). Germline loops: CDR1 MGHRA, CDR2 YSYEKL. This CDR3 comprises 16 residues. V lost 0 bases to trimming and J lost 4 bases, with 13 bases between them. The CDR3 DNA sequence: TGCGCCAGCAGCCAAGATTCAGCGGGTGTGTACAATGAGCAGTTCTTC. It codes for CASSQDSAGVYNEQFF.